This entry concerns a single T cell receptor (beta chain). The antigen is unknown. The sample belongs to a study of OX40 agonist ivuxolimab in advanced cancers. For the study at large: The group had a mean age of about 60 years, ranged from about 20 to 90, and was less than 85% male. Findings and caveats of the study: Several nonresponders also turned out to have low normalized T-cell clonal expansion. What antigens the expanded peripheral T cells recognized was never established.

Sequenced by immunoSEQ multiplex PCR; TCRdb stores in-frame clones only, minus some. The profile shows about 11,000 clones, roughly 70% of them singletons. Unmatched junction bases numbered 6, after V lost 4 bases and J lost 4 bases. This CDR3 contains 14 residues. Germline CDR1 MNHEY, CDR2 SMNVEV (reference sequence). The starting material was CD4+ or CD8+ T cells sorted from blood, obtained in a trial of the OX40 agonist ivuxolimab. The V gene is TRBV27, the J gene TRBJ2-5; TRBD1 matches 7 bases. This TCR derives from an adult with an advanced solid tumor such as melanoma, head and neck, liver or kidney cancer. CDR3 bases: TGTGCCAGCAGTTCTACAGGGGTTGGAGAGACCCAGTACTTC. It is translated as CASSSTGVGETQYF.